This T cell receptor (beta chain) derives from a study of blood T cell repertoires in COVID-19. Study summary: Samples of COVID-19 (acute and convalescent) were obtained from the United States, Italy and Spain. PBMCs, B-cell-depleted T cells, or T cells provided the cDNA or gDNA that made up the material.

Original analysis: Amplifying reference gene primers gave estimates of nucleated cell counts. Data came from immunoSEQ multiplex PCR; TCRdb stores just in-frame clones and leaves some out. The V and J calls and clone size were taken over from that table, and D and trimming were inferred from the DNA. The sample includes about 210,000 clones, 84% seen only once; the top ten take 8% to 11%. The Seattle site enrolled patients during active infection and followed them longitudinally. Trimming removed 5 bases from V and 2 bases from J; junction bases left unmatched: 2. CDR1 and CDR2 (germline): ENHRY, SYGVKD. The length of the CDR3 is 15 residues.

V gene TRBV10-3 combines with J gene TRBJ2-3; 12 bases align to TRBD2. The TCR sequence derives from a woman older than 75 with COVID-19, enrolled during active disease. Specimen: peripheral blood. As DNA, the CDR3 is TGTGCCATCAGTCCTAGCGGGGGGGCCACAGATACGCAGTATTTT. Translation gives CAISPSGGATDTQYF.